Following are 30 T cell receptor beta chains from one sample sequenced in a study of shared clonotypes between healthy human individuals. Sequencing was performed with immunoSEQ multiplex PCR; in TCRdb, only in-frame clones are kept and a portion is missing. Of 550,000 to 750,000 clones in the sample, about 91% were seen once. Terminally differentiated effector memory CD45RA+ cells were left out of the naive CD8 fraction, which was CD45RO-negative and positively selected for CCR7. The sample consisted of naive CD8+ T cells sorted from blood. Source of these receptors: a man aged 25-45 years in good health.

As to this clone: Other DNA sequences in this sample translate to the same CDR3. The chain has TRBV27 and TRBJ2-1, with D unclear. The CDR3 is made up of 12 amino acids. Germline CDR1 and CDR2: MNHEY and SMNVEV (reference sequence). With 2 bases removed from V and 8 bases from J, the gap between germline ends came to 7 bases. The CDR3 here is CASSLIGDEQFF. The CDR3 region has the DNA TGTGCCAGCAGTTTAATAGGTGATGAGCAGTTCTTC.

The rearrangement links TRBV27 to TRBJ2-7, with TRBD2 matching 13 bases. Germline-derived CDR1 and CDR2 are MNHEY and SMNVEV (reference sequence). This CDR3 comprises 13 residues. The V segment lost 10 bases and the J segment 6 bases; nucleotides outside the gene matches: 6. The CDR3 nucleotides are TGTGCCACCGAACTAGCGGGAGGGCGCGAGCAGTACTTC. This encodes CATELAGGREQYF.

The genes are TRBV5-1 and TRBJ2-2; TRBD2 is a possible D gene (6 bases). The CDR3 has 18 amino acids. The V gene's germline CDR1 is SGHRS and CDR2 YFSETQ. Deletions cut 2 bases from V and 0 bases from J, with 17 bases between. The CDR3 is CASSFPPASEPNTGELFF. The CDR3 nucleotides are TGCGCCAGCAGCTTCCCCCCTGCTAGCGAGCCGAACACCGGGGAGCTGTTTTTT.

A word on this clone: Relative to the germline gene, one junction end is altered; a read error may explain this. This chain joins TRBV4-1 and TRBJ1-2; possibly TRBD1 for D (5 bases). There are 17 residues in the CDR3. Germline V gene data show CDR1 as MGHRA and CDR2 as YSYEKL. CDR3 residues: CAGSPGPLTDEGYGYTF. The CDR3 nucleotides read TGCGCCGGCAGCCCCGGCCCTTTGACAGATGAGGGCTATGGCTACACCTTC.

The CDR3 nucleotides read TGCGCCAGCAGCTCCTCGTGGGGCCCCTACAATGAGCAGTTCTTC. It yields the protein CASSSSWGPYNEQFF. V usage is TRBV5-1 and J usage is TRBJ2-1, with TRBD1 as a possible D gene (5 bases). Germline CDR1 SGHRS, CDR2 YFSETQ. Trimming removed 3 bases at V and 2 bases at J, with 12 bases between. There are 15 residues in the CDR3.

This chain joins TRBV29-1 and TRBJ1-1, with 8 bases lining up with TRBD1. Per germline, CDR1 SQVTM and CDR2 ANQGSEA. V was clipped by 7 bases and J by 5 bases; unmatched bases: 12. The CDR3 consists of 14 residues. CDR3 DNA sequence: TGCAGCGCAACAAGACAGGGGAAGAAAACTGAAGCTTTCTTT. Its translation is CSATRQGKKTEAFF. The whole variable domain, filled in from reference TRBV29-1 and TRBJ1-1, reads SAVISQKPSRDICQRGTSLTIQCQVDSQVTMMFWYRQQPGQSLTLIATANQGSEATYESGFVIDKFPISRPNLTFSTLTVSNMSPEDSSIYLCSATRQGKKTEAFFGQGTRLTVV.

J is TRBJ2-3 and V is TRBV6-5; the D gene is possibly TRBD1 (5 bases). Germline-derived CDR1 and CDR2 are MNHEY and SVGAGI. Trimming left V 5 bases short and J 0 bases short, with 12 bases between. There are 15 residues in the CDR3. This CDR3 is CASSTLQVSTDTQYF. CDR3 coding DNA: TGTGCCAGCAGTACCCTACAGGTTAGCACAGATACGCAGTATTTT.

The V and J genes are TRBV19 and TRBJ2-5; no clear D gene. V shed 11 bases and J shed 4 bases, with 14 bases lying between them. CDR1 and CDR2 from the germline V gene are LNHDA and SQIVND (reference sequence). The CDR3 extends over 12 amino acids. CDR3 sequence: CAPPQARETQYF. For the CDR3, the DNA is TGTGCCCCCCCCCAAGCTAGAGAGACCCAGTACTTC. The full variable domain, in which reference TRBV19 and TRBJ2-5 provide the parts outside the CDR3, is DGGITQSPKYLFRKEGQNVTLSCEQNLNHDAMYWYRQDPGQGLRLIYYSQIVNDFQKGDIAEGYSVSREKKESFPLTVTSAQKNPTAFYLCAPPQARETQYFGPGTRLLVL.

This clone appeared once. The genes are TRBV9 and TRBJ2-3; 9 bases map to TRBD2. This CDR3 has 18 amino acids. The ends lost 0 bases at V and 6 bases at J; junction bases unmatched: 14. Germline loops: CDR1 SGDLS, CDR2 YYNGEE. The CDR3 bases are TGTGCCAGCAGCGTAGGAGACTTTGGGCGCGGGAGGGGTGATACGCAGTATTTT. It is translated as CASSVGDFGRGRGDTQYF.

This clone was seen just once. The chain joins TRBV9 to TRBJ1-3; 9 bases align to TRBD1. Trimming cost V 4 bases and J 0 bases; bases outside gene matches: 8. This CDR3 has 17 amino acids. Germline V lookup: CDR1 SGDLS, CDR2 YYNGEE. CDR3: CASSYSGTGLSGNTIYF. The DNA for the CDR3 is TGTGCCAGCAGCTATTCCGGGACAGGGCTCTCTGGAAACACCATATATTTT.

The chain uses TRBV6-6 and TRBJ2-5, with 9 nucleotides matching TRBD1. Germline V gene lookup returns CDR1 MNHNY and CDR2 SVGAGI (reference sequence). This CDR3 is 14 amino acids long. The trim removed 6 bases at V and 1 base at J, leaving 3 bases unmatched. CDR3 loop: CASRPTGGQETQYF. In nucleotides, the CDR3 is TGTGCCAGCAGGCCGACAGGGGGCCAAGAGACCCAGTACTTC.

In DNA form, the CDR3 reads TGCAGCGTTGACGTAGCGGGAGGGCCAGTAACGAACACCGGGGAGCTGTTTTTT. Protein sequence: CSVDVAGGPVTNTGELFF. This rearrangement joins TRBV29-1 to TRBJ2-2; 11 bases line up with TRBD2. Germline V lookup: CDR1 SQVTM, CDR2 ANQGSEA. J gave up 0 bases and V 3 bases, and 9 bases lay outside the gene matches. This CDR3 contains 18 residues.

The rearrangement links TRBV25-1 to TRBJ2-7; D is ambiguous. Germline CDR1 MGHDK, CDR2 SYGVNS. V lost 6 bases to trimming and J lost 0 bases, with 6 bases between them. The CDR3 contains 12 residues. CDR3 in amino acids: CASSLSSYEQYF. CDR3 coding DNA: TGTGCCAGCAGCCTCAGCTCCTACGAGCAGTACTTC.

The rearrangement joins TRBV28 to TRBJ2-5; perhaps TRBD2 as D (5 bases). The germline V gene encodes CDR1 MDHEN and CDR2 SYDVKM. V was trimmed by 6 bases and J by 0 bases, leaving 20 bases between them. CDR3 length: 17 amino acids. CDR3 nucleotides: TGTGCCAGCAGACTCTCGCCGGGGAGTTCGTACCAAGAGACCCAGTACTTC. It encodes CASRLSPGSSYQETQYF. Filled out from reference TRBV28 and TRBJ2-5, the complete variable domain reads DVKVTQSSRYLVKRTGEKVFLECVQDMDHENMFWYRQDPGLGLRLIYFSYDVKMKEKGDIPEGYSVSREKKERFSLILESASTNQTSMYLCASRLSPGSSYQETQYFGPGTRLLVL.

V and J are TRBV7-9 and TRBJ1-2; D is perhaps TRBD1 (6 bases). Trimming removed 5 bases from V and 2 bases from J, with 15 bases in between. The CDR3 contains 15 residues. CDR1 and CDR2 (germline): SEHNR, FQNEAQ (reference sequence). CDR3: CASSKGDTRNYGYTF. CDR3 in DNA: TGTGCCAGCAGCAAGGGGGACACCAGAAACTATGGCTACACCTTC.

V gene TRBV5-1 combines with J gene TRBJ1-1; D perhaps matches TRBD1 (6 bases). Germline V gives CDR1 SGHRS, CDR2 YFSETQ. This CDR3 spans 17 amino acids. V lost 3 bases and J 1 base, leaving 19 bases between the germline ends. For the CDR3, the DNA is TGCGCCAGCAGCTCGAACCGCCCCCTAGGGGGGAACACTGAAGCTTTCTTT. Encoded protein: CASSSNRPLGGNTEAFF.

DNA for the CDR3: TGTGCCAGCAGCCCAAATTCCGGACAGGGCCCAACAACTAATGAAAAACTGTTTTTT. Protein product: CASSPNSGQGPTTNEKLFF. The genes are TRBV16 and TRBJ1-4; 8 nucleotides align to TRBD1. The CDR3 is 19 residues long. Trimming at V came to 4 bases and at J to 0 bases, leaving 13 bases not matched to a gene. Germline V gene data show CDR1 as KGHSY and CDR2 as FQNENV. Supplemented by reference TRBV16 and TRBJ1-4, the full variable domain reads GEEVAQTPKHLVRGEGQKAKLYCAPIKGHSYVFWYQQVLKNEFKFLISFQNENVFDETGMPKERFSAKCLPNSPCSLEIQATKLEDSAVYFCASSPNSGQGPTTNEKLFFGSGTQLSVL.

The chain links TRBV27 to TRBJ2-1; 8 bases line up with TRBD2. This CDR3 has 16 residues. V shed 2 bases, J shed 4 bases, and the junction held 7 bases outside the gene matches. The V gene's germline CDR1 is MNHEY and CDR2 SMNVEV (reference sequence). The chain's CDR3 is CASSLPAGERYNEQFF. The DNA of the CDR3 is TGTGCCAGCAGTTTACCAGCGGGAGAACGGTACAATGAGCAGTTCTTC.

The chain uses TRBV29-1 and TRBJ2-1; a possible D gene is TRBD2 (6 bases). Germline-derived CDR1 and CDR2 are SQVTM and ANQGSEA. V was pared by 1 base and J by 3 bases, with 10 bases between. The length of the CDR3 is 14 residues. The CDR3 region is CSVEGSGFYNEQFF. CDR3 nucleotides: TGCAGCGTTGAAGGTAGCGGATTCTACAATGAGCAGTTCTTC.

The chain is built from TRBV27 and TRBJ2-7; perhaps TRBD2 as D (6 bases). In germline, CDR1 is MNHEY, CDR2 SMNVEV (reference sequence). The V gene lost 8 bases and the J gene lost 2 bases, with 13 bases spanning the gap. The CDR3 spans 13 residues. CDR3 bases: TGTGCCAGCGCTACGGGAGCGGCCTACGAGCAGTACTTC. It yields the protein CASATGAAYEQYF.

In its sample, this clone was seen once. This chain joins TRBV4-1 and TRBJ2-6; TRBD1 matches 9 bases. Trimming took 5 bases from V and 2 from J; bases not matched to a gene: 10. The germline CDR1 and CDR2 sequences are MGHRA and YSYEKL. This CDR3 region has 18 residues. The CDR3 DNA sequence: TGCGCCAGCAGCACACTACGGACAGGGGTTCCTGGGGCCAACGTCCTGACTTTC. It encodes CASSTLRTGVPGANVLTF.

The sample holds one count of this clone. The CDR3 sequence is CASRQGIQETQYF. CDR3 DNA: TGTGCCAGCAGGCAGGGTATTCAAGAGACCCAGTACTTC. The gene calls are TRBV25-1 and TRBJ2-5; tentatively, D is TRBD1 (5 bases). Germline CDR1 reads MGHDK; CDR2 reads SYGVNS. The CDR3 sequence is 13 residues long. The V end lost 6 bases, the J end lost 2 bases, and 10 bases lay between the germline ends.

The rearrangement uses TRBV27 and TRBJ2-7, with TRBD2 identical over 9 bases. In germline, CDR1 is MNHEY, CDR2 SMNVEV (reference sequence). The CDR3 totals 17 residues. Unmatched junction bases numbered 14, after V lost 4 bases and J lost 4 bases. The CDR3 DNA reads as TGTGCCAGCAGTTCCCTAAGTACGGGACTAGCCATATACGAGCAGTACTTC. Its translation is CASSSLSTGLAIYEQYF.

This clone was found many times. The rearrangement joins TRBV6-4 to TRBJ2-3; D is perhaps TRBD2 (6 bases). With 3 bases removed from V and 4 bases from J, the gap between germline ends came to 17 bases. Looked up from germline, CDR1 is MRHNA and CDR2 is SNTAGT. This CDR3 comprises 16 residues. CDR3 sequence: CASSEFAGTMADTQYF. Written as DNA, the CDR3 is TGTGCCAGCAGTGAATTCGCGGGAACAATGGCAGATACGCAGTATTTT.

V gene TRBV5-6 combines with J gene TRBJ2-3; 9 bases line up with TRBD1. V shed 1 base, J shed 5 bases, and the junction held 5 bases outside the gene matches. CDR1 and CDR2 from the germline V gene are SGHDT and YYEEEE. The CDR3 loop spans 15 amino acids. CDR3 bases: TGTGCCAGCAGCTTGAGGACAGGGGCGGTAGATACGCAGTATTTT. Translated, it gives CASSLRTGAVDTQYF.

The chain uses TRBV5-4 and TRBJ2-7, with D possibly being TRBD2 (6 bases). The CDR3 sequence is 17 residues long. The germline CDR1 and CDR2 sequences are SGHNT and YYREEE (reference sequence). With 3 bases removed from V and 4 bases from J, the gap between germline ends came to 23 bases. The CDR3 DNA sequence: TGTGCCAGCAGCTCTTCGACCGGGGGTCATGGCGGATACGAGCAGTACTTC. This sequence encodes CASSSSTGGHGGYEQYF.

There are a few counts of this clone. The chain combines TRBV7-3 with TRBJ1-2, with a weak D call TRBD1 (6 bases). The CDR3 runs 15 residues. V was trimmed by 2 bases and J by 4 bases, leaving 14 bases between them. From germline, CDR1 is SGHTA and CDR2 FQGTGA. CDR3 region: CASSLDPGEAYGYTF. The CDR3 DNA is TGTGCCAGCAGCTTAGACCCAGGGGAAGCCTATGGCTACACCTTC.

This clone was picked up one time. The chain has TRBV4-3 and TRBJ2-3; D possibly corresponds to TRBD2 (6 bases). Germline V gene data show CDR1 as LGHNA and CDR2 as YSLEER. The CDR3 is 15 amino acids. Trimming removed 0 bases from V and 7 bases from J, with 14 bases in between. As DNA, the CDR3 is TGCGCCAGCAGCCAAGATAGCGGATGGGGGAATACGCAGTATTTT. Residues: CASSQDSGWGNTQYF.

V gene TRBV29-1 combines with J gene TRBJ2-5; TRBD1 matches at 7 bases. The CDR3 runs to 14 residues. CDR1 and CDR2 (germline): SQVTM, ANQGSEA. Losses at the gene ends were 4 bases for V and 1 base for J; bases not matched to a gene: 6. The CDR3 nucleotides are TGCAGCGTTGTAGGGGGCGCCCCCCAAGAGACCCAGTACTTC. It is translated as CSVVGGAPQETQYF.

The chain employs TRBV5-1 and TRBJ2-1; D gene unclear. Germline lookup yields CDR1 SGHRS and CDR2 YFSETQ. Deletions cut 2 bases from V and 0 bases from J, with 12 bases between. CDR3 length: 16 amino acids. The CDR3 DNA reads TGCGCCAGCAGCTTTTCGGAGTCTTACTCCTACAATGAGCAGTTCTTC. Protein product: CASSFSESYSYNEQFF.